Each of the 24 T cell receptor beta chains below was sequenced from the same sample in a study of CD8+CD57+ T cells in acquired aplastic anemia. TCR beta VDJ combinations and CDR3 sequences were profiled from genomic DNA. Each CDR3 protein gets one entry after TCRdb re-called the reads with MiXCR. The table has 150,000 to 200,000 distinct CDR3 sequences, approximately 49% seen once. The sequencing input was sorted CD4+, CD8+, or CD8+CD57+ T cells (not recorded which) from PBMCs. These receptors were obtained from a human donor in good health.

V is TRBV24-1 and J is TRBJ2-1, with 13 bases matching TRBD2. Germline CDR1 is KGHDR and CDR2 is SFDVKD. Losses at the gene ends were 5 bases for V and 10 bases for J; bases not matched to a gene: 10. The CDR3 covers 16 residues. This chain's CDR3 is CATSVQTSGRWQEQFF. In DNA form, the CDR3 reads TGTGCCACCAGTGTACAGACTAGCGGGAGGTGGCAGGAGCAGTTCTTC.

This clonotype showed up just once. The genes are TRBV7-2 and TRBJ2-7; weak D call: TRBD1 (6 bases). The V gene lost 7 bases and the J gene lost 5 bases, with 12 bases spanning the gap. The CDR3 extends over 12 amino acids. Per the germline V gene, CDR1 is SGHTA and CDR2 is FQGNSA. The CDR3 spells CASTPDSHEQYF. For the CDR3, the DNA is TGTGCCAGCACTCCGGACAGTCACGAGCAGTACTTC.

On this clonotype itself: At one end, the junction sequence differs from germline, possibly due to a read error. The DNA of the CDR3 is TGTGCCATCTCGAACCCGACAACTAGCTCTTACGATCAGTACTTC. This translates into CAISNPTTSSYDQYF. This chain uses TRBV10-3 with TRBJ2-7; D is perhaps TRBD2 (6 bases). The CDR3 runs 15 residues. CDR1 is ENHRY, CDR2 SYGVKD, per germline.

The chain recombines TRBV7-9 with TRBJ2-5; tentatively, D is TRBD1 (5 bases). CDR1 and CDR2 (germline): SEHNR, FQNEAQ (reference sequence). CDR3 length equals 13 residues. Trimming pared 3 bases from V and 7 bases from J, leaving 12 bases between. The CDR3 DNA is TGTGCCAGCAGCTTCGAAGAAGGGGTGACCCAGTACTTC. This translates into CASSFEEGVTQYF.

This clonotype was recorded once. The chain carries TRBV15 and TRBJ2-5, with TRBD1 matching over 9 bases. The germline gives CDR1 LNHNV, CDR2 YYDKDF (reference sequence). The ends lost 3 bases at V and 3 bases at J; junction bases unmatched: 14. The CDR3 extends over 18 amino acids. The chain's CDR3 is CATSSHALGQGHEETQYF. For the CDR3, the DNA is TGTGCCACCAGCAGCCACGCCTTGGGACAGGGCCATGAAGAGACCCAGTACTTC.

The rearrangement links TRBV19 to TRBJ2-7; 8 bases agree with TRBD1. The trim removed 1 base at V and 4 bases at J, leaving 6 bases unmatched. Per germline, CDR1 LNHDA and CDR2 SQIVND (reference sequence). This CDR3 spans 15 amino acids. CDR3 DNA sequence: TGTGCCAGTAGTATAGCCGTGGACAGGGCTTACGAGCAGTACTTC. This encodes CASSIAVDRAYEQYF.

CDR3 residues: CSALGQGGYNEQFF. In DNA form, the CDR3 reads TGCAGTGCCCTAGGACAGGGGGGCTACAATGAGCAGTTCTTC. V is TRBV20-1 and J is TRBJ2-1; 10 positions match TRBD1. The V gene's germline CDR1 is DFQATT and CDR2 SNEGSKA (reference sequence). The CDR3 has 14 amino acids. J lost 3 bases, V lost 6 bases, and 5 bases had no gene match.

This clonotype was recorded at least ten times. The chain recombines TRBV24-1 with TRBJ2-1; no definite D call. The germline V gene has CDR1 KGHDR and CDR2 SFDVKD. The CDR3 spans 13 residues. V lost 1 base and J 6 bases, leaving 6 bases between the germline ends. CDR3 coding DNA: TGTGCCACCAGTGATTTCAATAGCAATGAGCAGTTCTTC. This gives the protein CATSDFNSNEQFF.

The rearrangement links TRBV29-1 to TRBJ2-7, with 10 bases lining up with TRBD1. Germline trimming cut 6 bases from V and 4 bases from J; bases unmatched to any gene: 6. Germline CDR1 is SQVTM and CDR2 is ANQGSEA. This CDR3 is 13 amino acids long. This chain's CDR3 is CSVPGQGFYEQYF. The CDR3 coding sequence is TGCAGCGTCCCGGGACAGGGGTTTTACGAGCAGTACTTC.

This clonotype has at least ten counts. The genes are TRBV7-8 and TRBJ1-1, with 7 bases fitting TRBD1. V lost 1 base to trimming and J lost 1 base; unmatched junction nucleotides: 6. Looked up from germline, CDR1 is SGHVS and CDR2 is FQNEAQ. This CDR3 has 16 residues. The chain's CDR3 is CASSLGYRGRNTEAFF. As DNA, the CDR3 is TGTGCCAGCAGCTTAGGGTACAGGGGCAGGAACACTGAAGCTTTCTTT. The full variable domain, completed using reference TRBV7-8 and TRBJ1-1, is GAGVSQSPRYKVAKRGQDVALRCDPISGHVSLFWYQQALGQGPEFLTYFQNEAQLDKSGLPSDRFFAERPEGSVSTLKIQRTQQEDSAVYLCASSLGYRGRNTEAFFGQGTRLTVV.

This clonotype was recorded at least ten times. The chain has TRBV2 and TRBJ1-1; maybe TRBD1 (5 bases). CDR1 is SNHLY and CDR2 is FYNNEI in the germline V gene. V shed 6 bases and J shed 8 bases, with 7 bases lying between them. This CDR3 has 10 amino acids. The CDR3 region is CASREGEAFF. As DNA, the CDR3 is TGTGCCAGCAGGGAGGGGGAAGCTTTCTTT. Variable domain in full (rest from reference TRBV2 and TRBJ1-1): EPEVTQTPSHQVTQMGQEVILRCVPISNHLYFYWYRQILGQKVEFLVSFYNNEISEKSEIFDDQFSVERPDGSNFTLKIRSTKLEDSAMYFCASREGEAFFGQGTRLTVV.

This clonotype was seen repeatedly, ten times or more. V and J are TRBV4-1 and TRBJ2-2; 7 bases are a match to TRBD2. Germline lookup yields CDR1 MGHRA and CDR2 YSYEKL. This CDR3 has 14 residues. J lost 4 bases, V lost 8 bases, and 7 bases had no gene match. CDR3 protein: CASSWERGTGELFF. The CDR3, as DNA: TGCGCCAGCTCTTGGGAGCGGGGCACCGGGGAGCTGTTTTTT.

In this sample, this clonotype turned up many times. V is TRBV19 and J is TRBJ2-1, with 11 bases lining up with TRBD2. The length of the CDR3 is 16 residues. The J segment lost 7 bases and the V segment lost 3 bases, leaving 8 bases of the junction unmatched. CDR1 and CDR2 from the germline V gene are LNHDA and SQIVND (reference sequence). The CDR3 protein is CASSIRVTSGRNEQFF. CDR3 DNA: TGTGCCAGTAGTATTAGGGTTACTAGCGGGAGAAATGAGCAGTTCTTC.

The chain links TRBV10-3 to TRBJ1-5; no reliable D call. V gave up 8 bases and J gave up 0 bases, with 8 bases separating them. This CDR3 has 13 amino acids. Germline lookup yields CDR1 ENHRY and CDR2 SYGVKD. The CDR3 reads CAIGDNSNQPQHF. In DNA, the CDR3 is TGTGCCATCGGAGATAATAGCAATCAGCCCCAGCATTTT.

The chain uses TRBV7-2 and TRBJ2-1, with D possibly TRBD1 on 6 matching bases. V was pared by 5 bases and J by 15 bases, with 17 bases between. In germline, CDR1 is SGHTA, CDR2 FQGNSA. CDR3 length: 12 amino acids. The CDR3 region has the DNA TGTGCCAGCAGCAAAGAGCAAGGACAGCCGTTCTTC. It yields the protein CASSKEQGQPFF. Full variable domain (remainder filled in from reference TRBV7-2 and TRBJ2-1): GAGVSQSPSNKVTEKGKDVELRCDPISGHTALYWYRQSLGQGLEFLIYFQGNSAPDKSGLPSDRFSAERTGGSVSTLTIQRTQQEDSAVYLCASSKEQGQPFFGPGTRLTVL.

This chain joins TRBV29-1 and TRBJ2-3, with D maybe TRBD1 (6 bases). CDR1 is SQVTM and CDR2 is ANQGSEA in the germline V gene. This CDR3 spans 13 amino acids. The V end lost 4 bases, the J end lost 4 bases, and 12 bases lay between the germline ends. The CDR3 DNA reads TGCAGCGTTGTGCGCAGGGGTGCAGATACGCAGTATTTT. Translation gives CSVVRRGADTQYF.

The chain employs TRBV15 and TRBJ1-2; D is possibly TRBD1 (5 bases). This CDR3 contains 14 residues. CDR1 is LNHNV and CDR2 is YYDKDF in the germline V gene (reference sequence). The V end was cut by 3 bases, the J end by 4 bases, with 12 bases between. The CDR3 DNA reads TGTGCCACCAGCAGCGGGGACCGACTCTATGGCTACACCTTC. This codes for CATSSGDRLYGYTF.

This clonotype was detected only a few times. The V gene is TRBV2, the J gene TRBJ1-5; D is possibly TRBD1 (5 bases). The CDR3 spans 14 residues. Per germline, CDR1 SNHLY and CDR2 FYNNEI. V was trimmed by 8 bases and J by 3 bases, leaving 14 bases between them. The CDR3 region is CASGGDGPNQPQHF. The CDR3 nucleotides read TGTGCCAGCGGAGGGGACGGACCCAATCAGCCCCAGCATTTT.

This clonotype was counted only a few times. This sequence joins TRBV4-2 and TRBJ1-1, with TRBD1 identical over 7 bases. V lost 5 bases to trimming and J lost 7 bases; unmatched junction nucleotides: 7. This CDR3 region has 13 residues. Per the germline V gene, CDR1 is LGHNA and CDR2 is YNFKEQ. CDR3 nucleotides: TGTGCCAGCAGCACGACAGGGCGAAGTGAAGCTTTCTTT. Protein: CASSTTGRSEAFF.

Notes on this clonotype: A read error is possible here, since a much larger clone lies one base away. This sequence joins TRBV6-1 and TRBJ2-7; a possible D gene is TRBD1 (5 bases). Germline CDR1 is MNHNS and CDR2 is SASEGT. The ends were cut back, 4 bases at V and 8 bases at J, with 18 bases in the middle. The CDR3 totals 14 residues. CDR3 residues: CASSVEPGKYKQYF. The CDR3 DNA follows: TGTGCCAGCAGTGTCGAACCAGGGAAGTACAAGCAGTACTTC.

V gene TRBV24-1 combines with J gene TRBJ1-3; unclear D gene. V was trimmed by 8 bases and J by 6 bases, leaving 7 bases between them. The CDR3 sequence is 11 residues long. Looked up from germline, CDR1 is KGHDR and CDR2 is SFDVKD. CDR3 sequence: CATKAKNTIYF. CDR3 sequence (DNA): TGTGCCACCAAGGCAAAAAACACCATATATTTT.

The sample holds one count of this clonotype. The chain recombines TRBV20-1 with TRBJ2-1, with TRBD1 matching over 8 bases. V was pared by 4 bases and J by 5 bases, with 10 bases of the junction left unmatched. The V gene's germline CDR1 is DFQATT and CDR2 SNEGSKA (reference sequence). The CDR3 covers 15 residues. The CDR3 DNA reads as TGCAGTGCTACGGTGAATGACAGGGGTCACAATGAGCAGTTCTTC. It translates to CSATVNDRGHNEQFF.

The sample holds many counts of this clonotype. This chain links TRBV20-1 with TRBJ2-1, with 10 bases matching TRBD1. The V segment lost 0 bases and the J segment 7 bases; nucleotides outside the gene matches: 6. This CDR3 spans 15 amino acids. Germline V lookup: CDR1 DFQATT, CDR2 SNEGSKA (reference sequence). The CDR3 sequence is CSARDPGQGINEQFF. In DNA, the CDR3 is TGCAGTGCTAGAGATCCGGGACAGGGGATAAATGAGCAGTTCTTC.

This clonotype has only a few counts. The J gene is TRBJ2-7, the V gene TRBV7-6; a possible D gene is TRBD1 (6 bases). From germline, CDR1 is SGHVS and CDR2 FNYEAQ. The CDR3 spans 13 residues. V was cut by 3 bases and J by 4 bases, with 10 bases left in between. CDR3 sequence (DNA): TGTGCCAGCAGCTTCGGACAGTTATACGAGCAGTACTTC. Its protein is CASSFGQLYEQYF.